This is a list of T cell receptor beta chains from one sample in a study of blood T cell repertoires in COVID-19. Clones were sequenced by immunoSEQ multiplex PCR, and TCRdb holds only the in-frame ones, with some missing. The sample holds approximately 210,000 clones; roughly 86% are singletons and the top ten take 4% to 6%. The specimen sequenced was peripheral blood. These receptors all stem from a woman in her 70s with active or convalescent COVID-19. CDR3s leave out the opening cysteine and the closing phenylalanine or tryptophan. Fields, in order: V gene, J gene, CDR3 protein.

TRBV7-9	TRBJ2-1	ASSLVWGASYNEQF
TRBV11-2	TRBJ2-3	ASSLDRGLATDTQY
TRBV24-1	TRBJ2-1	ATSDFSGGGNEQF
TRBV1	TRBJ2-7	TSSPGLGTSYEQY
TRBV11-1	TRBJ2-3	ASSLAHSGASTDTQY
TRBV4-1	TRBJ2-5	ASSTGPGLVQETQY
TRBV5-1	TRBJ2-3	ASSLVAGVSTDTQY
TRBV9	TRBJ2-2	ASSGTSARGTGELF
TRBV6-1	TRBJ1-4	ASSEGGANEKLF
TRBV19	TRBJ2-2	ASSIFPRGLSGELF
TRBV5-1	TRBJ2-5	ASSPQGLAGGLYQETQY
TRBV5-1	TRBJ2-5	ASSSRAGGWETQY
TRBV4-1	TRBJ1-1	ASSPQRTLVTEAF
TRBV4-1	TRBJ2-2	ASSPSPGELF
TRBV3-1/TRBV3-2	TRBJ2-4	ASSQEVASGLAKNIQY
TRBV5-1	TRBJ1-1	ASSLDGHNTEAF
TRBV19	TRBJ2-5	ASSSPDVRGPETQY
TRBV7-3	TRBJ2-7	ASSLMGQDSYEQY
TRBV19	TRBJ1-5	ASSIGTPGSNQPQH
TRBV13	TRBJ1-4	ASSLFGSGPTNEKLF
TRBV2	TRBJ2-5	ASSDDARETQY
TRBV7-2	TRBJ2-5	ASSLAGTGGGKETQY
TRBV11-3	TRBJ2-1	ASSLATGYEQF
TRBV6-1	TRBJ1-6	ASSEARTGGSPLH
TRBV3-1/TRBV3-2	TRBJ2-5	ASRAAGGGRETQY
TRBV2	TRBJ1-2	ASSSDRVYVYGYT
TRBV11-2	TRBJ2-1	ASSLGVDEQF
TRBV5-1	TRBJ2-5	ASKPQAQETQY
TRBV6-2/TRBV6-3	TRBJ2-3	ASSYGALAGFTDTQY
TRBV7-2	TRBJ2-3	ASSLGAGRTDTQY
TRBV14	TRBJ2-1	ASSRASGGFYNEQF
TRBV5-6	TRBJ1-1	ASSLLGRALTEAF
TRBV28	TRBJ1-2	ASRLQANYGYT
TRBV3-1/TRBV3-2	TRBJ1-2	ASSRGTAYGYT
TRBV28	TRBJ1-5	ASSRQGQGNQPQH
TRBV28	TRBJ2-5	ASSSLRDSPQTQY
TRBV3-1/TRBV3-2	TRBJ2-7	ASSHPPSGTSYEQY
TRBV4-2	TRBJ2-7	ASSLSPGQGAGEQY
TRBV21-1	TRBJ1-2	ASRPGANYGYT
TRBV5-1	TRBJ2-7	ASSLKGGDRVSSYEQY
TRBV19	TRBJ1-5	ASSSGLRGPQH
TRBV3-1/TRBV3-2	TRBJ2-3	ASSHSDRSTDTQY
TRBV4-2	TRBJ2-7	ASSRELGTSGRPYEQY
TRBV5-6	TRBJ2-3	ASSWGTSGTRGTQY
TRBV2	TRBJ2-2	ASRLAGLNTGELF
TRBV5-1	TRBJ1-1	ASSPGLITEAF
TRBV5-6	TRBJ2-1	ASSFRTNVNEQF